The source of this T cell receptor (beta chain) is a study of blood T cell repertoires in COVID-19 (dated by TCRdb to 2018 to 2021). For the study in its entirety: Samples from collaborators originated in the United States, Italy and Spain and spanned both the acute and convalescent phases of COVID-19. The repertoires were released in a freely available public database intended as a resource for research on the immune response to SARS-CoV-2. The material from the prospective study consisted of cDNA or gDNA derived from T cells, B-cell-depleted T cells, or PBMCs. The dataset comprised deeply sampled blood TCRbeta repertoires from subjects exposed to, actively infected with, or recovered from COVID-19. A de-identified subject ID, COVID-19 status, age in years and sex were almost always included in the sample metadata. The samples were drawn from the first 160 participants of the ongoing ImmuneRACE study and from 1,254 subjects provided by 6 global collaborators. HLA class I and class II types, where available, came from metadata supplied by the sample provider rather than from assay-based typing.

The CDR3 measures 16 amino acids from cysteine to phenylalanine. Only the CDR3 region is kept as DNA, spanning 48 bases read in frame from base 1. CDR1 and CDR2 are drawn from the germline V gene: SGDLS, YYNGEE. V loses 0 bases, J loses 8 bases, and the germline ends lie 17 bases apart. Study-wide conclusions, independent of this receptor: The quantity of clinical and demographic metadata differed by source and by participant and was supplied without curation.

In the prospective study, participants were roughly 18 to 100 years old, resided in fewer than 25 geographic areas of the United States, and were enrolled through a virtual design. In the prospective study, participants were assigned to cohorts based on the clinical history participants reported in a screening survey and a study questionnaire. For ImmuneRACE Cohort 3, a participant was defined as recovered based on two consecutive negative NP/OP PCR tests, clearance by a healthcare professional, or resolution of symptoms. Mobile phlebotomists in the prospective study collected whole blood, serum and a nasopharyngeal or oropharyngeal swab from every participant. Prospective study participants could optionally give additional blood draws and questionnaires over an approximately 2-month period. Blood samples from the prospective study were shipped frozen or at room temperature prior to DNA extraction.

The immunoSEQ Assay, a bias-controlled multiplex PCR, was used to amplify TCRbeta CDR3 regions from genomic DNA. The study's own analysis went as follows. Within the assay, amplification of reference gene primers was used to estimate how many nucleated cells each sample contained. To quantify the absolute abundance of each unique TCRbeta CDR3 rearrangement, sequence reads were collapsed and filtered. For each sample, productive Simpson clonality was calculated by taking the square root of Simpson's diversity index across productive rearrangements. TCRdb took over this immuneACCESS table, retaining in-frame rearrangements with V and J assigned. Such tables are incomplete; in checked studies, under half of the missing clones stem from an unresolved V gene, and the remainder is unexplained. V, J and clone size are taken as reported in that table, and D and trimming were inferred from the DNA itself. For this sample there are hundreds of thousands of clones; about 91% appear just once. The ten biggest clones cover around a tenth of the sample.

About this clone itself: The clone's antigen remains unknown. Base qualities are missing; no much larger clone stands one base away.

Specimen: PBMCs or T cells enriched from blood (not recorded which). The chain links TRBV9 with TRBJ1-4; no D segment can be confidently identified. The sequence was obtained from a woman aged 40 to 50 who had recovered from COVID-19. The CDR3 has the sequence CASSVGSRGEGEKLFF. Read as DNA, the sequence is TGTGCCAGCAGCGTAGGGAGTCGGGGTGAGGGCGAAAAACTGTTTTTT. The reference TRBV9 and TRBJ1-4 proteins fill in what lies around the CDR3, so the full variable domain reads DSGVTQTPKHLITATGQRVTLRCSPRSGDLSVYWYQQSLDQGLQFLIQYYNGEERAKGNILERFSAQQFPDLHSELNLSSLELGDSALYFCASSVGSRGEGEKLFFGSGTQLSVL.